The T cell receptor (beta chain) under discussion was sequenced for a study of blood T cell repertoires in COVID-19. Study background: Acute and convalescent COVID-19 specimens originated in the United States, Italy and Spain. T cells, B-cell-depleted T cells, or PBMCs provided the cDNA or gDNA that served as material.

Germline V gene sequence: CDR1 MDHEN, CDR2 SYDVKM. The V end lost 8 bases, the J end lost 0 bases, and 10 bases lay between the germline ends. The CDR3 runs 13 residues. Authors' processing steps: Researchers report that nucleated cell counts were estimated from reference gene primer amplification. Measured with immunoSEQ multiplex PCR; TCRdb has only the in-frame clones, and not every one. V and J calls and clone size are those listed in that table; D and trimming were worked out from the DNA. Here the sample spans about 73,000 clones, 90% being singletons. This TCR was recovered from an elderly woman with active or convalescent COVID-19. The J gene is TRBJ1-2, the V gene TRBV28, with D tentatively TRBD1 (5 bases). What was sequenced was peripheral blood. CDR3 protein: CASCGGTNYGYTF. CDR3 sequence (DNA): TGTGCCAGCTGCGGGGGAACTAACTATGGCTACACCTTC.